This T cell receptor (beta chain) was found in a study of shared clonotypes between healthy human individuals. The trim removed 3 bases at V and 7 bases at J, leaving 5 bases unmatched. CDR3 length: 14 residues. Looked up from germline, CDR1 is MNHNS and CDR2 is SASEGT. Concerning this clone: Its antigen remains unidentified.

Deep-level assay runs were performed. Profiling relied on immunoSEQ multiplex PCR, and the TCRdb table lists in-frame clones only, not all of them. The sample contains around 1.9 million clones, around 93% of which appear only once. Study findings and constraints: Rarefaction showed that sequencing of sorted subsets was incomplete (despite large depth).

Terminally differentiated effector memory CD45RA+ cells were excluded by CCR7 positive selection of CD45RO-negative cells. This receptor was taken from a man aged 18 to 29 in good health. Some clones in this sample may be carry-over from other donors' samples. The chain has TRBV6-1 and TRBJ1-2; 10 nucleotides line up with TRBD1. The sequencing sample was made of naive CD8+ T cells from PBMCs. Written as DNA, the CDR3 is TGTGCCAGCAGTGACGGACAGGGGGACCGTGGCTACACCTTC. This codes for CASSDGQGDRGYTF.